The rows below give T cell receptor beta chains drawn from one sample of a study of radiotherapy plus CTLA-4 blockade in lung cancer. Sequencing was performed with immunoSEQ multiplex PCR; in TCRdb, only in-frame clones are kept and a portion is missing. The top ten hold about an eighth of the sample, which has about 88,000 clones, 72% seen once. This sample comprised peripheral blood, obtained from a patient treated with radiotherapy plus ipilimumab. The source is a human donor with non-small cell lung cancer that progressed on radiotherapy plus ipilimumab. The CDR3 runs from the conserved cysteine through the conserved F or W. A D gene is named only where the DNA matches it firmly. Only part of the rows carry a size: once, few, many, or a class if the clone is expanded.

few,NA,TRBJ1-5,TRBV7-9,CASSSDSGPQGQPQHF,TGTGCCAGCAGCAGTGATTCGGGGCCCCAAGGTCAGCCCCAGCATTTT
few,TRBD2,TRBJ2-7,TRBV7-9,CASSPTSGIDEQYF,TGTGCCAGCAGCCCGACTAGCGGGATCGACGAGCAGTACTTC
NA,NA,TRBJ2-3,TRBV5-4,CASSSVETDTQYF,TGTGCCAGCAGCTCAGTGGAGACAGATACGCAGTATTTT
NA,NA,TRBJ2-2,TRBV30,CAWSWDTMDTGELFF,TGTGCCTGGAGTTGGGACACAATGGACACCGGGGAGCTGTTTTTT
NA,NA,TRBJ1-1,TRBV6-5,CASSFVGLNTEAFF,TGTGCCAGCAGTTTTGTGGGACTGAACACTGAAGCTTTCTTT
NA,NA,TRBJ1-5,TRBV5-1,CASSPGHSNQPQHF,TGCGCCAGCAGCCCGGGCCATAGCAATCAGCCCCAGCATTTT
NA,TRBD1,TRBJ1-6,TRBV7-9,CASSFGDRKNSPLHF,TGTGCCAGCAGCTTTGGGGACAGGAAGAATTCACCCCTCCACTTT
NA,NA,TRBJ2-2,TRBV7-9,CASSLVPNTGELFF,TGTGCCAGCAGCTTAGTTCCGAACACCGGGGAGCTGTTTTTT
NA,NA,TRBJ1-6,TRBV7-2,CASSAEAGSDSPLHF,TGTGCCAGCAGCGCCGAAGCAGGTTCGGATTCACCCCTCCACTTT
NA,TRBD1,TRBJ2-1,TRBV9,CASSFEPGTVGRNEQFF,TGTGCCAGCAGCTTTGAACCCGGGACAGTCGGCAGGAATGAGCAGTTCTTC
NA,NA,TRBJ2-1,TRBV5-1,CASSFALTDAPFF,TGCGCCAGCAGCTTTGCCTTGACAGACGCCCCGTTCTTC
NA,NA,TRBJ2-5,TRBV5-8,CASSSLGDRETQYF,TGTGCCAGCAGCTCACTAGGGGATCGAGAGACCCAGTACTTC
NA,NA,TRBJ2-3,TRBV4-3,CASSQGRGGVSDTQYF,TGCGCCAGCAGCCAAGGACGTGGGGGAGTGTCAGATACGCAGTATTTT
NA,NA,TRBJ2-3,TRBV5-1,CASTGDTQYF,TGCGCCAGCACCGGAGATACGCAGTATTTT
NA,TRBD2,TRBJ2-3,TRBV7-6,CASSLSLALADSTDTQYF,TGTGCCAGCAGCTTATCCCTGGCCCTAGCGGATAGCACAGATACGCAGTATTTT
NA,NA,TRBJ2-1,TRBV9,CASSPRTGTYNEQFF,TGTGCCAGCAGCCCCCGGACGGGCACCTACAATGAGCAGTTCTTC
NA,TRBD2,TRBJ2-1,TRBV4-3,CASSPEKRGVIQEQFF,TGCGCCAGCAGCCCGGAGAAGCGGGGAGTTATTCAAGAGCAGTTCTTC
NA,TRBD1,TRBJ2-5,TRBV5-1,CASSLGQGETQYF,TGCGCCAGCAGCTTGGGACAGGGAGAGACCCAGTACTTC
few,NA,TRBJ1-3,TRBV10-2,CASIEGGSGNTIYF,TGCGCCAGCATCGAAGGGGGCTCTGGAAACACCATATATTTT
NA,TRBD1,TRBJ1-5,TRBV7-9,CASSPTGYQPQHF,TGTGCCAGCAGCCCGACAGGGTATCAGCCCCAGCATTTT
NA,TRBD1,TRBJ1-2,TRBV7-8,CASSLDREDWYGYTF,TGTGCCAGCAGCCTAGACAGGGAGGATTGGTATGGCTACACCTTC
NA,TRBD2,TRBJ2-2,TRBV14,CASSQDLAGVTGELFF,TGTGCCAGCAGCCAAGATCTCGCGGGGGTCACCGGGGAGCTGTTTTTT
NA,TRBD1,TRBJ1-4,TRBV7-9,CASSPEGQGGAVVLFF,TGTGCCAGCAGCCCAGAGGGACAGGGAGGCGCGGTAGTACTGTTTTTT
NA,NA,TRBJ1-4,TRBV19,CASSMGYTNEKLFF,TGTGCCAGTAGTATGGGGTACACTAATGAAAAACTGTTTTTT
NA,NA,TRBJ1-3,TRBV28,CASSFIYRSSGNTIYF,TGTGCCAGCAGTTTTATTTACCGGAGCTCTGGAAACACCATATATTTT
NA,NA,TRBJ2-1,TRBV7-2,CASSRGAREQFF,TGTGCCAGCAGCCGTGGGGCACGGGAGCAGTTCTTC
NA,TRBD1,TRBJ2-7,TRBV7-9,CASSWTGDAYEQYF,TGTGCCAGCAGCTGGACAGGGGACGCCTACGAGCAGTACTTC
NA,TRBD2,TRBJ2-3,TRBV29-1,CSVEMGQGREGQADTQYF,TGCAGCGTTGAAATGGGTCAGGGGCGGGAGGGCCAAGCCGATACGCAGTATTTT
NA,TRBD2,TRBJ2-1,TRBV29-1,CSAEGMVAGAYNEQFF,TGCAGCGCCGAGGGGATGGTAGCGGGAGCCTACAATGAGCAGTTCTTC
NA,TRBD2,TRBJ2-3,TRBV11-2,CASSFLAGVGTDTQYF,TGTGCCAGCAGCTTTTTAGCGGGAGTGGGAACAGATACGCAGTATTTT